This passage covers 3 T cell receptor beta chains from one sample sequenced in a study of T cell changes during pregnancy in multiple sclerosis. The data were produced by immunoSEQ multiplex PCR, yet TCRdb's version contains in-frame clones alone and is incomplete. The sample lists over 50,000 clones; around 90% were seen once. The specimen comprised peripheral blood, sampled in the third trimester of pregnancy. All receptors come from a female donor in good health, enrolled as a control in a pregnancy study.

The rearrangement joins TRBV11-3 to TRBJ1-1, with D uncertain. The germline V gene has CDR1 SGHNT and CDR2 YENEEA. There are 13 residues in the CDR3. Trimming took off 5 bases at V and 5 bases at J, with 12 bases between the two ends. This chain's CDR3 is CASSPRNSTEAFF. The DNA of the CDR3 is TGTGCCAGCAGCCCCCGTAATTCGACTGAAGCTTTCTTT. Based on the CDR3 plus reference TRBV11-3 and TRBJ1-1, the full variable domain is EAGVVQSPRYKIIEKKQPVAFWCNPISGHNTLYWYLQNLGQGPELLIRYENEEAVDDSQLPKDRFSAERLKGVDSTLKIQPAELGDSAVYLCASSPRNSTEAFFGQGTRLTVV.

The chain couples TRBV18 to TRBJ1-5; a possible D gene is TRBD1 (6 bases). The CDR3 contains 19 residues. Germline V lookup: CDR1 KGHSH, CDR2 LQKENI. Trimming left V 3 bases short and J 5 bases short, with 26 bases between. The CDR3 nucleotides read TGTGCCAGCTCACCGGGTGAAGATGGCAGGGGCTACGATTATCAGCCCCAGCATTTT. As protein: CASSPGEDGRGYDYQPQHF.

The V call is TRBV28, the J call TRBJ2-6; D is perhaps TRBD2 (6 bases). V lost 6 bases to trimming and J lost 3 bases, with 9 bases between them. This CDR3 comprises 14 residues. Per the germline V gene, CDR1 is MDHEN and CDR2 is SYDVKM. The chain's CDR3 is CASSGTVGANVLTF. Written as DNA, the CDR3 is TGTGCCAGCAGCGGGACTGTTGGGGCCAACGTCCTGACTTTC.